This T cell receptor beta chain comes out of a study of CD8 T cells in Susac syndrome. Random hexamers were used to reverse transcribe 0.5 to 1 ug of RNA. TCRdb reprocessed the immunoSEQ multiplex PCR reads with MiXCR, giving one entry per CDR3 protein. Here the sample spans a few hundred thousand distinct CDR3 sequences, 65% to 90% being singletons. Purification of the CD8+ and CD4+ T cells relied on negative isolation, and TEMRA cells underwent FACS enrichment. The germline V gene has CDR1 SGHVS and CDR2 FQNEAQ. The CDR3 covers 14 residues. The V and J ends lost 1 base and 8 bases, in that order; junction bases with no gene match: 4.

Input material: CD8+ T cells from PBMCs. The chain recombines TRBV7-8 with TRBJ2-1, with 8 bases aligning to TRBD2. This clonotype was obtained from a human donor with multiple sclerosis. CDR3 sequence reads: CASSLDSGNDEQFF. CDR3 sequence (DNA): TGTGCCAGCAGCTTAGATAGCGGGAACGATGAGCAGTTCTTC.